Sequencing of this T cell receptor (beta chain) was carried out in a study of blood T cell repertoires in COVID-19. At the level of the study: Samples of COVID-19 (acute and convalescent) were obtained from the United States, Italy and Spain. PBMCs, B-cell-depleted T cells, or T cells were the source of the cDNA or gDNA that made up the material.

The J segment lost 7 bases and the V segment lost 4 bases, leaving 5 bases of the junction unmatched. Germline values: CDR1 LGHDT, CDR2 YNNKEL (reference sequence). The CDR3 spans 14 residues. How the authors handled the data: Quantification of nucleated cells was approximated via reference gene primer amplification. TCRdb's table, derived via immunoSEQ multiplex PCR, lists solely in-frame clones and lacks some. D and trimming were read from the DNA, whereas the V and J calls and clone size are those reported in that table. The table lists approximately 94,000 clones, 70% to 85% of them singletons. The receptor was derived from a human donor in a cohort sampled during active COVID-19. Source material: peripheral blood. This chain joins TRBV3-1 (or the pseudogene TRBV3-2) and TRBJ1-5, with TRBD1 matching 9 bases. CDR3 coding DNA: TGTGCCAGCAGCCCGACAGGGGGTGAACAGCCCCAGCATTTT. It yields the protein CASSPTGGEQPQHF.